This entry lists 5 T cell receptor beta chains sequenced from one sample in a study of blood T cell repertoires in COVID-19. Assay used: immunoSEQ multiplex PCR; TCRdb lists only in-frame clones, some missing. The sample records around 260,000 clones, roughly 88% being singletons. Sequencing input: peripheral blood. The receptors were gathered from a human donor with COVID-19, enrolled during active disease. The donor label of this sample is uncertain.

This clone was seen only a few times. The J gene is TRBJ2-3, the V gene TRBV11-3; D gene unclear. Trimming shortened V by 4 bases and J by 6 bases, and 11 bases separated the two germline ends. The CDR3 covers 13 residues. CDR1 SGHNT and CDR2 YENEEA come from the germline V gene. CDR3 in amino acids: CASSYTGVDTQYF. The CDR3 DNA sequence: TGTGCCAGCAGCTACACCGGAGTGGATACGCAGTATTTT.

This chain links TRBV19 with TRBJ2-7; 12 bases are shared with TRBD1. The CDR3 has 17 amino acids. Germline CDR1 reads LNHDA; CDR2 reads SQIVND (reference sequence). V gave up 4 bases and J gave up 2 bases; unmatched junction bases: 9. As DNA, the CDR3 is TGTGCCAGTAGTACCGGGACAGGGGGCATTGGGCCCTACGAGCAGTACTTC. Translation: CASSTGTGGIGPYEQYF.

This sequence joins TRBV7-9 and TRBJ2-1, with 7 bases matching TRBD2. Unmatched junction bases numbered 3, after V lost 2 bases and J lost 8 bases. The germline gives CDR1 SEHNR, CDR2 FQNEAQ (reference sequence). The CDR3 is 13 amino acids. The CDR3 protein is CASSLTSVHEQFF. The DNA for the CDR3 is TGTGCCAGCAGCTTAACTAGCGTCCATGAGCAGTTCTTC.

This sequence joins TRBV30 and TRBJ1-3; 7 bases line up with TRBD1. This CDR3 comprises 15 residues. Trimming cost V 5 bases and J 5 bases; bases outside gene matches: 12. Germline assignment: CDR1 GTSNPN and CDR2 SVGIG (reference sequence). CDR3 sequence: CAWQGGDSGRNTIYF. Written as DNA, the CDR3 is TGTGCCTGGCAGGGGGGCGATTCGGGTCGAAACACCATATATTTT.

The chain has TRBV29-1 and TRBJ1-1; 7 positions match TRBD1. V gave up 6 bases and J gave up 6 bases; unmatched junction bases: 10. Germline V gene sequence: CDR1 SQVTM, CDR2 ANQGSEA. The CDR3 has 13 amino acids. The CDR3 here is CSVAETGTSEAFF. The CDR3 nucleotides are TGCAGCGTCGCCGAGACAGGGACCTCTGAAGCTTTCTTT.